This TCR beta chain was identified in a study of response to subunit inactivated influenza vaccine. Study observations and caveats: A suggestion made by the authors is that each seasonal influenza vaccination recruits few new T cells.

TCRdb passed the RT-PCR reads through MiXCR, listing each CDR3 protein once. The sample consists of around 180,000 distinct CDR3 sequences, around 8.8% of them appearing once. Trimming pared 7 bases from V and 2 bases from J, leaving 25 bases between. The germline V gene has CDR1 MNHEY and CDR2 SVGAGI. The CDR3 has 18 residues. On this clonotype: What it binds is not known.

This sequence was found in a man over 45 who received an inactivated influenza vaccine. The sequencing used non-naive T cells sorted from PBMCs, collected on the day of vaccination. This chain connects TRBV6-5 to TRBJ2-3, with D maybe TRBD1 (7 bases). CDR3 DNA: TGTGCCAGCATTTCAGGGGGACTGGGGGCTGAGATCACAGATACGCAGTATTTT. It encodes CASISGGLGAEITDTQYF.